The source of this T cell receptor (beta chain) is a study of T cells in Graves' hyperthyroidism and ophthalmopathy. Study information: Before any treatment, at initial diagnosis, peripheral blood was collected.

Regarding the study as a whole: Most thyroid clonotypes that were expanded above 0.001 also turned up in blood. Model-based prediction identified ophthalmopathy a median about 6 months prior to its onset.

For the diagnoses, clinical symptoms, serum thyroxine and TRAb, thyroid ultrasound and orbital computed tomography were used. As concerns this clonotype: The antigen is unknown.

The V gene's germline CDR1 is DFQATT and CDR2 SNEGSKA (reference sequence). With 5 bases clipped from V and 2 bases from J, the junction kept 8 bases outside the gene matches. The CDR3 contains 17 residues. Amplification of TCR beta CDR3 regions used RNA as the template. HTBI primers were used for first-round RT-PCR of the TCR CDR3. Each CDR3 protein is one row after TCRdb ran MiXCR on the multiplex PCR reads. The sample yields under 250,000 distinct CDR3 sequences, 17% seen once. This receptor was taken from a woman aged 50 to 65 with Graves' hyperthyroidism. Sequences were obtained from blood. V is TRBV20-1 and J is TRBJ2-1; 14 positions match TRBD2. CDR3 nucleotide sequence: TGCAGTGCTGAATGGACTAGCGGGAGGAGTCCCTACAATGAGCAGTTCTTC. Translated, it gives CSAEWTSGRSPYNEQFF.